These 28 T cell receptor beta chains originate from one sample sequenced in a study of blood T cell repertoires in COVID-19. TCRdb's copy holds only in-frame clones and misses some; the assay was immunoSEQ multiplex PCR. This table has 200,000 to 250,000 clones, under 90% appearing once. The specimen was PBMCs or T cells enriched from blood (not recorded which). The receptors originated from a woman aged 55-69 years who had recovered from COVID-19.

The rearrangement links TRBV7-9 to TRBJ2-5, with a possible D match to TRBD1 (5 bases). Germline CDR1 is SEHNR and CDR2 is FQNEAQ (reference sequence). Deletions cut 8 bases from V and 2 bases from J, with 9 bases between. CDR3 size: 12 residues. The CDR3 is CASVAGQETQYF. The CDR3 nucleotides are TGTGCCAGCGTGGCAGGGCAAGAGACCCAGTACTTC.

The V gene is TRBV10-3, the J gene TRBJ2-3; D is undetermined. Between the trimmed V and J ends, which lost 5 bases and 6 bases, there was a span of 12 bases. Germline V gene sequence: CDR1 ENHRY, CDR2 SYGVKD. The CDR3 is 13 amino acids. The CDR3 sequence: CAISSSISDTQYF. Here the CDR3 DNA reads TGTGCCATCAGTAGTAGCATTAGTGATACGCAGTATTTT.

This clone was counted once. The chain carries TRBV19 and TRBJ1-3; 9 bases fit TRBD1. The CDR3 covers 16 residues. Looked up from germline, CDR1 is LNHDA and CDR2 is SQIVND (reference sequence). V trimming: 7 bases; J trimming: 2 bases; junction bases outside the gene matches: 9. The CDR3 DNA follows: TGTGCCAGTATCATAACAACAGGGGGCACTGGAAACACCATATATTTT. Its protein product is CASIITTGGTGNTIYF.

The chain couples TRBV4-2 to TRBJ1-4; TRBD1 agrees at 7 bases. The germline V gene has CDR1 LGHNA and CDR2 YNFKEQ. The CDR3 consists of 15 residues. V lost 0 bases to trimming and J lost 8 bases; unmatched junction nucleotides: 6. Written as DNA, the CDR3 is TGTGCCAGCAGCCAAGACAGGGGGAGTGTGGAAAAACTGTTTTTT. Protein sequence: CASSQDRGSVEKLFF.

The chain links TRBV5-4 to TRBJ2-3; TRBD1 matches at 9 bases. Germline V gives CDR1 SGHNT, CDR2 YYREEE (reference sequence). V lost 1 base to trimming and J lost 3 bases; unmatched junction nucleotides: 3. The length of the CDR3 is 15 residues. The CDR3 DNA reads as TGTGCCAGCAGCTTGTCAGGGACAGGGACAGATACGCAGTATTTT. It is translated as CASSLSGTGTDTQYF.

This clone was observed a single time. Here the CDR3 DNA reads TGTGCCAGCAGCCCGGGACAGTTCAGCACAGATACGCAGTATTTT. The encoded protein is CASSPGQFSTDTQYF. The chain links TRBV11-3 to TRBJ2-3; 7 bases are a match to TRBD1. The CDR3 has 15 residues. V shed 5 bases, J shed 0 bases, and the junction held 5 bases outside the gene matches. CDR1 is SGHNT and CDR2 is YENEEA in the germline V gene. Full variable domain (remainder filled in from reference TRBV11-3 and TRBJ2-3): EAGVVQSPRYKIIEKKQPVAFWCNPISGHNTLYWYLQNLGQGPELLIRYENEEAVDDSQLPKDRFSAERLKGVDSTLKIQPAELGDSAVYLCASSPGQFSTDTQYFGPGTRLTVL.

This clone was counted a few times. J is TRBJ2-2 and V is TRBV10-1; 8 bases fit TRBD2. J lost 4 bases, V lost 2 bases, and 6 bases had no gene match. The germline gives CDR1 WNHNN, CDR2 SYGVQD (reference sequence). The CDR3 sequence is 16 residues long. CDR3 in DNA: TGCGCCAGCAGTGAGAGGGCGGGAGGAGTCACCGGGGAGCTGTTTTTT. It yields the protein CASSERAGGVTGELFF.

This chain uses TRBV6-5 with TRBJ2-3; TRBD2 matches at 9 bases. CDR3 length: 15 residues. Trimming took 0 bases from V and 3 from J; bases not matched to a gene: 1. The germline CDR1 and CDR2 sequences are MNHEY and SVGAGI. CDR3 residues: CASSYSGLATDTQYF. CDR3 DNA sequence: TGTGCCAGCAGTTACTCAGGACTAGCGACAGATACGCAGTATTTT.

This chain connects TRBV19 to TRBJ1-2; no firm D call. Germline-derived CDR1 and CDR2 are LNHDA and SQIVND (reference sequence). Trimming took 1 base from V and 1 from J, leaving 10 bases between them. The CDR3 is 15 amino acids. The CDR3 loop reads CASSIAEGINYGYTF. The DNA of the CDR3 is TGTGCCAGTAGTATAGCTGAGGGAATTAACTATGGCTACACCTTC.

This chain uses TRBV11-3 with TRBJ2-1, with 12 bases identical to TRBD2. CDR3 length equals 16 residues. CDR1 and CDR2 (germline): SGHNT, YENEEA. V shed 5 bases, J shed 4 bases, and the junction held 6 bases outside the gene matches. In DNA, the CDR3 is TGTGCCAGCAGCCCATGGACTAGCGGGGCATACAATGAGCAGTTCTTC. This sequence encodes CASSPWTSGAYNEQFF.

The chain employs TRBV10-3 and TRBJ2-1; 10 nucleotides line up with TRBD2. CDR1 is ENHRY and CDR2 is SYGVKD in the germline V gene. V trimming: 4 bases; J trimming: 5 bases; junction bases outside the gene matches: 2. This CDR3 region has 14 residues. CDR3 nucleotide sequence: TGTGCCATCAGTGGACTAGCGGGTCACAATGAGCAGTTCTTC. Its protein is CAISGLAGHNEQFF.

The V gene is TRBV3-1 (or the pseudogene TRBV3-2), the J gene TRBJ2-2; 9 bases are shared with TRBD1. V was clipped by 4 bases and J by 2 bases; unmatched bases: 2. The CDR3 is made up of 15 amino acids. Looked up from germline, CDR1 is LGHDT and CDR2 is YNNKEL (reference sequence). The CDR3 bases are TGTGCCAGCAGCCCTACAGGGGGCAACACCGGGGAGCTGTTTTTT. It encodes CASSPTGGNTGELFF.

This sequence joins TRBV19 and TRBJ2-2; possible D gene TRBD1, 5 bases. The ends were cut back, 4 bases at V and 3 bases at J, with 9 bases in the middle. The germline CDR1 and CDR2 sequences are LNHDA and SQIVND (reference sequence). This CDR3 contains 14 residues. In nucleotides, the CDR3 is TGTGCCAGTAGTACAGGGTCATACACCGGGGAGCTGTTTTTT. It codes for CASSTGSYTGELFF. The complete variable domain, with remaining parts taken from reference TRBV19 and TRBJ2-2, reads DGGITQSPKYLFRKEGQNVTLSCEQNLNHDAMYWYRQDPGQGLRLIYYSQIVNDFQKGDIAEGYSVSREKKESFPLTVTSAQKNPTAFYLCASSTGSYTGELFFGEGSRLTVL.

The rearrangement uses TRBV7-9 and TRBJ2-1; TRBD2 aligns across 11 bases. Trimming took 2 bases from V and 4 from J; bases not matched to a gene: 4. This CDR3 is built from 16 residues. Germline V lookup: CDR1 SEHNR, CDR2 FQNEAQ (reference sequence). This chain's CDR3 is CASSLLLAGAYNEQFF. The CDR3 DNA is TGTGCCAGCAGCTTACTACTAGCGGGGGCGTACAATGAGCAGTTCTTC.

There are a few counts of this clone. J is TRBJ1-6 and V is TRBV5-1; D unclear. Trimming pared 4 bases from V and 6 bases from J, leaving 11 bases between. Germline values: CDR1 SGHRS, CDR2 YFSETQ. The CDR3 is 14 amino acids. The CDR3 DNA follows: TGCGCCAGCAGCCCGGGATATGTTAATTCACCCCTCCACTTT. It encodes CASSPGYVNSPLHF.

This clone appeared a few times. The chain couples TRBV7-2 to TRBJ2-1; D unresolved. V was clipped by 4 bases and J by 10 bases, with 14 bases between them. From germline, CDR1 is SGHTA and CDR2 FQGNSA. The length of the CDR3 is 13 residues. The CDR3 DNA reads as TGTGCCAGCAGCTCTCGCCCCCGCGCGGAGCAGTTCTTC. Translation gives CASSSRPRAEQFF.

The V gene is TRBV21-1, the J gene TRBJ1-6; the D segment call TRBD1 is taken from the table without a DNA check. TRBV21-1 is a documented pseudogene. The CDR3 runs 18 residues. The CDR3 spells CASSKGTVNRRDNSPLHF. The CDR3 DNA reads TGTGCCAGCAGCAAAGGCACCGTTAACAGGAGAGATAATTCACCCCTCCACTTT.

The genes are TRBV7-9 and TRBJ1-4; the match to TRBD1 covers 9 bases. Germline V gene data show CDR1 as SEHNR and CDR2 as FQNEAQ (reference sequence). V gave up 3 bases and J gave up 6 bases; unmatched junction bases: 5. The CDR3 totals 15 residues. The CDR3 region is CASSLAGTGHEKLFF. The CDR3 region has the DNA TGTGCCAGCAGCTTGGCCGGGACAGGGCATGAAAAACTGTTTTTT.

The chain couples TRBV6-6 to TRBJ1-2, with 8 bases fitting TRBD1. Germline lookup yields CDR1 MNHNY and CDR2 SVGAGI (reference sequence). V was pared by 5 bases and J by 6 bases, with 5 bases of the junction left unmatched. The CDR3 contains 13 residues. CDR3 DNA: TGTGCCAGCAGTGCGACAGGGGTAAATGGCTACACCTTC. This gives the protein CASSATGVNGYTF.

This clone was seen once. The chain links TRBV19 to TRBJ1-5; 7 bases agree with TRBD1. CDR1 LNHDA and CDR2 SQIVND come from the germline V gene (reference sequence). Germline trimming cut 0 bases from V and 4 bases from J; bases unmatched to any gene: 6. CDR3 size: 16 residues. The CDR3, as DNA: TGTGCCAGTAGTATAGATAAGGGGGCAGGGAATCAGCCCCAGCATTTT. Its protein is CASSIDKGAGNQPQHF.

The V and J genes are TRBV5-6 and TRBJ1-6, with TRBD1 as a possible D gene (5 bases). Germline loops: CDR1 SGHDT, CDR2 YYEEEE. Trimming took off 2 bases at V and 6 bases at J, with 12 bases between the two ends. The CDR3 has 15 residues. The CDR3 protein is CASSLTGTINSPLHF. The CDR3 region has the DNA TGTGCCAGCAGCTTAACGGGGACTATTAATTCACCCCTCCACTTT.

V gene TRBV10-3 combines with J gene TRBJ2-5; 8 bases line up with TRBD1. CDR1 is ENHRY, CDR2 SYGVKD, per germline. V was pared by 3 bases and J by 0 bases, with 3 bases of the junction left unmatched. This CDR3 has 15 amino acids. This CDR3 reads CAISDNRGDQETQYF. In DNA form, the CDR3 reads TGTGCCATCAGTGACAACAGGGGGGACCAAGAGACCCAGTACTTC.

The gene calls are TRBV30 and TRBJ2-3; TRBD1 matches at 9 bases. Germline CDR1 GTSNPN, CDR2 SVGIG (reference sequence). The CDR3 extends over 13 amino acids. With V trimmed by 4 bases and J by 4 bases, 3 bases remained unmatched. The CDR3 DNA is TGTGCCTGGAACAGGGGGCTCGCAGATACGCAGTATTTT. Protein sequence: CAWNRGLADTQYF. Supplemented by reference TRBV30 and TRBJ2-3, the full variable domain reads SQTIHQWPATLVQPVGSPLSLECTVEGTSNPNLYWYRQAAGRGLQLLFYSVGIGQISSEVPQNLSASRPQDRQFILSSKKLLLSDSGFYLCAWNRGLADTQYFGPGTRLTVL.

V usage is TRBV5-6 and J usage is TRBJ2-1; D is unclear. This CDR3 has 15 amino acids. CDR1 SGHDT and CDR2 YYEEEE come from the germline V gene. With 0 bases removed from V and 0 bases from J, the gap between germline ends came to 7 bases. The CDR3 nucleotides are TGTGCCAGCAGCTTGGGTCGGAGCTCCTACAATGAGCAGTTCTTC. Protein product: CASSLGRSSYNEQFF.

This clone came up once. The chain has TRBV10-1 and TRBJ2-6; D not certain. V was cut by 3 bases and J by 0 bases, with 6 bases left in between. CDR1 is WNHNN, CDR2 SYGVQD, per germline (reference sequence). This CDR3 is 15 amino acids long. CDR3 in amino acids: CASSDGVSGANVLTF. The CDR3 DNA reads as TGCGCCAGCAGTGATGGAGTCTCTGGGGCCAACGTCCTGACTTTC.

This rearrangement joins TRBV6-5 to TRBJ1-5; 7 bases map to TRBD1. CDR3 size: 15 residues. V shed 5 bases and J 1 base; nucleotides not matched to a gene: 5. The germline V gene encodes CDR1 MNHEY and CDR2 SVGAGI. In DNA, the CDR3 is TGTGCCAGCAGTCCCGACAGGGAGAGCAATCAGCCCCAGCATTTT. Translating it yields CASSPDRESNQPQHF.

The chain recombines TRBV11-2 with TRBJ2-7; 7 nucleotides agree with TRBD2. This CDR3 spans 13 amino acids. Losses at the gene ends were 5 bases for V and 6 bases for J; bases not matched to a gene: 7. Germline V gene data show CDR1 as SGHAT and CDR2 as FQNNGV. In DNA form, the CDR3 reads TGTGCCAGCAGCGCAGCGGGAACCATCGAGCAGTACTTC. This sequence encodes CASSAAGTIEQYF. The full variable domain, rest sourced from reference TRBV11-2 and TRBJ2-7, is EAGVAQSPRYKIIEKRQSVAFWCNPISGHATLYWYQQILGQGPKLLIQFQNNGVVDDSQLPKDRFSAERLKGVDSTLKIQPAKLEDSAVYLCASSAAGTIEQYFGPGTRLTVT.

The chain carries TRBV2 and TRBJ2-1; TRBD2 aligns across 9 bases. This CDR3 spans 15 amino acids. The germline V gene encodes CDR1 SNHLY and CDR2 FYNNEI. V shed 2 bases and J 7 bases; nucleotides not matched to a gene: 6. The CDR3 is CASSELGGRGNEQFF. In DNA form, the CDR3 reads TGTGCCAGCAGTGAATTGGGCGGGAGGGGAAATGAGCAGTTCTTC.